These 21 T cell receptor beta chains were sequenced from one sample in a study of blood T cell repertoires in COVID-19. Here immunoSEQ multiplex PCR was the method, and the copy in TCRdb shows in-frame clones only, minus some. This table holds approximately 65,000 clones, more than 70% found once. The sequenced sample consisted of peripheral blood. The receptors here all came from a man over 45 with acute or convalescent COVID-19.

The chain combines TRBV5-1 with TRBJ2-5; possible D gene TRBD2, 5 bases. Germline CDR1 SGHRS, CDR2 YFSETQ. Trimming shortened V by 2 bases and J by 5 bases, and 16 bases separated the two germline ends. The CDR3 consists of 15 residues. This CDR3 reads CASSFGDPGMETQYF. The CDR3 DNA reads TGCGCCAGCAGCTTTGGAGACCCGGGGATGGAGACCCAGTACTTC.

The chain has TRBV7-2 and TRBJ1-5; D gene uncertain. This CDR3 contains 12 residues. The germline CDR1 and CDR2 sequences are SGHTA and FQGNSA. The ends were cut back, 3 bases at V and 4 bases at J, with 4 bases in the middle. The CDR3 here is CASSFSNQPQHF. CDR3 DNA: TGTGCCAGCAGCTTCTCTAATCAGCCCCAGCATTTT. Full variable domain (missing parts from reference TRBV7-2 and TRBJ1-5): GAGVSQSPSNKVTEKGKDVELRCDPISGHTALYWYRQSLGQGLEFLIYFQGNSAPDKSGLPSDRFSAERTGGSVSTLTIQRTQQEDSAVYLCASSFSNQPQHFGDGTRLSIL.

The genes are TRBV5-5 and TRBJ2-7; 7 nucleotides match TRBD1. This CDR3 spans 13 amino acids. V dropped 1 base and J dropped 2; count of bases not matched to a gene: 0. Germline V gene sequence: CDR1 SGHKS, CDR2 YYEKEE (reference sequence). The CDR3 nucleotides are TGTGCCAGCAGCTTGCAGGGGGCCTACGAGCAGTACTTC. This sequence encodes CASSLQGAYEQYF.

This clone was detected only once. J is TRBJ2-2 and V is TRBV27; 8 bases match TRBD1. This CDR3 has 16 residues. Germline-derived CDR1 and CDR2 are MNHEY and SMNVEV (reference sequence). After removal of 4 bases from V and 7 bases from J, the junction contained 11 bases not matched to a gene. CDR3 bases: TGTGCCAGCAGTTGGACAGGGCCAGAGTATGGCGGGGAGCTGTTTTTT. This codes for CASSWTGPEYGGELFF.

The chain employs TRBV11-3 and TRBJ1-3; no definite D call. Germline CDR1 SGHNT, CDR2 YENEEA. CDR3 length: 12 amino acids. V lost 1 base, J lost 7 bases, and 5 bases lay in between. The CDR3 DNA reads TGTGCCAGCAGCTTAGGAAGCAACACCATATATTTT. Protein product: CASSLGSNTIYF.

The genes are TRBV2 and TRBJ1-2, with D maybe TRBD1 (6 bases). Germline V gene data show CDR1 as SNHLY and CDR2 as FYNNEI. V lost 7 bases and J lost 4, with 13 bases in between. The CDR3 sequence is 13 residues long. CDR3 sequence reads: CASTGQGLYGYTF. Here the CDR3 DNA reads TGTGCCAGCACTGGGCAGGGGCTCTATGGCTACACCTTC.

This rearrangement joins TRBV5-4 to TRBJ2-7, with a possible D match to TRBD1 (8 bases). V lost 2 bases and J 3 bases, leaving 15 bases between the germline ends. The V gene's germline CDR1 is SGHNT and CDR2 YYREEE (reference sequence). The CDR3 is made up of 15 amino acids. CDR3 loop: CASSLAQGGVYEQYF. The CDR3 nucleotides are TGTGCCAGCAGCTTAGCACAGGGGGGGGTCTACGAGCAGTACTTC.

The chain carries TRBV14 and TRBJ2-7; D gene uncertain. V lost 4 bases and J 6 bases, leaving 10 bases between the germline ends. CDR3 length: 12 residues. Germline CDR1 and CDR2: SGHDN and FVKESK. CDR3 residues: CASSPSFGEQYF. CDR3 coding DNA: TGTGCCAGCAGCCCGTCCTTCGGCGAGCAGTACTTC.

CDR3 nucleotides: TGTGCCAGCAGCTCAGACCTCCTCGGGCGGGACTACAATGAGCAGTTCTTC. Amino acids: CASSSDLLGRDYNEQFF. The rearrangement joins TRBV7-2 to TRBJ2-1; tentative D call: TRBD2 (6 bases). This CDR3 is built from 17 residues. V gave up 4 bases and J gave up 3 bases, with 19 bases separating them. CDR1 and CDR2 from the germline V gene are SGHTA and FQGNSA. Together with reference TRBV7-2 and TRBJ2-1, the CDR3 gives the full variable domain: GAGVSQSPSNKVTEKGKDVELRCDPISGHTALYWYRQSLGQGLEFLIYFQGNSAPDKSGLPSDRFSAERTGGSVSTLTIQRTQQEDSAVYLCASSSDLLGRDYNEQFFGPGTRLTVL.

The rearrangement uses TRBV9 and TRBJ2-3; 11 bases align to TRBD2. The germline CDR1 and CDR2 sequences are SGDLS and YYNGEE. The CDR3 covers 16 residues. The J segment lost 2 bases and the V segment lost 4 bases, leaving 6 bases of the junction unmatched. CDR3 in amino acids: CASSIPGLAVTDTQYF. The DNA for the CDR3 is TGTGCCAGCAGCATACCGGGACTAGCGGTCACAGATACGCAGTATTTT.

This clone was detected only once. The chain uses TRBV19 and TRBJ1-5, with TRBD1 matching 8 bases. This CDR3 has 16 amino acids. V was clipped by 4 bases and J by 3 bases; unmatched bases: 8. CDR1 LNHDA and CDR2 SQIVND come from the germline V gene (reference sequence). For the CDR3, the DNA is TGTGCCAGTAGTACACACGACAGGGGCTACAATCAGCCCCAGCATTTT. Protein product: CASSTHDRGYNQPQHF.

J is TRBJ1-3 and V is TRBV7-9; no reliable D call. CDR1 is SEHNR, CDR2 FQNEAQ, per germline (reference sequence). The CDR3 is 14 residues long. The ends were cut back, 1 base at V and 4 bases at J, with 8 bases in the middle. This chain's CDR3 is CASSLGVEGNTIYF. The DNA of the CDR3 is TGTGCCAGCAGCTTAGGCGTCGAGGGAAACACCATATATTTT.

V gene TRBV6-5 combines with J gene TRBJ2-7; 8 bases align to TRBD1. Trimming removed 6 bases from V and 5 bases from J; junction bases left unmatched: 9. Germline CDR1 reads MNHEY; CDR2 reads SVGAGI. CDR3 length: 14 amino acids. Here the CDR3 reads CASRPGQDFNEQYF. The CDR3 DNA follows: TGTGCCAGCAGACCGGGACAGGATTTCAACGAGCAGTACTTC.

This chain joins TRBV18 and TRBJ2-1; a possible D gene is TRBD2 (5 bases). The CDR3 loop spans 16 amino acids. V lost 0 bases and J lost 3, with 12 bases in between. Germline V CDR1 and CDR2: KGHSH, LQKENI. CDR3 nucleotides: TGTGCCAGCTCACCACCGGTCGGGGAACGCTACAATGAGCAGTTCTTC. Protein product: CASSPPVGERYNEQFF.

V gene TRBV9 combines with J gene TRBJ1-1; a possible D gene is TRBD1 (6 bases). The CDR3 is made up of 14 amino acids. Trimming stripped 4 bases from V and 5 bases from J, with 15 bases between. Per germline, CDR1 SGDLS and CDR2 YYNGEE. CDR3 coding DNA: TGTGCCAGCAGCCCTAGGGGGGGCAATACTGAAGCTTTCTTT. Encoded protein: CASSPRGGNTEAFF.

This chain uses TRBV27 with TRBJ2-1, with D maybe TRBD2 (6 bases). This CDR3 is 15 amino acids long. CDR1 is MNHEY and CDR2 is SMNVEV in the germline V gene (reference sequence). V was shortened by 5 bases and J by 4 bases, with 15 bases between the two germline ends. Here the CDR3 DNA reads TGTGCCAGCAGTCGCTCCGCGGGACGTTACAATGAGCAGTTCTTC. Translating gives CASSRSAGRYNEQFF.

The chain's CDR3 is CASSLGRVFGYTF. CDR3 nucleotide sequence: TGTGCCAGCAGTTTGGGCAGGGTTTTTGGCTACACCTTC. The rearrangement links TRBV12-3 or TRBV12-4 to TRBJ1-2; tentative D call: TRBD1 (5 bases). The CDR3 is made up of 13 amino acids. V lost 3 bases to trimming and J lost 7 bases, with 12 bases between them.

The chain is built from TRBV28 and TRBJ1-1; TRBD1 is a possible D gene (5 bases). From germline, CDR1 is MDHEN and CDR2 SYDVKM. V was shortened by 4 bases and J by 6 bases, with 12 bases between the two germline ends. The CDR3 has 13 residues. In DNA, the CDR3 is TGTGCCAGCAGTTATAACAGGTCTCCTGAAGCTTTCTTT. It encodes CASSYNRSPEAFF.

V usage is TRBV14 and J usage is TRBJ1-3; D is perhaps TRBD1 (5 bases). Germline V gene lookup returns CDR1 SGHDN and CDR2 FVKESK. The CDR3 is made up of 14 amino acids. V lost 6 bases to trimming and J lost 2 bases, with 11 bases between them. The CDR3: CASRGRQTGNTIYF. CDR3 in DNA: TGTGCCAGCAGAGGTCGACAGACTGGAAACACCATATATTTT.

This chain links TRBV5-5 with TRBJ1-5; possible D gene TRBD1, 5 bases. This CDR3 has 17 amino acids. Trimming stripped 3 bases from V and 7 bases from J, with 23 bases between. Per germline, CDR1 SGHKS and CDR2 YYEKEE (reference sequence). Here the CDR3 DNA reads TGTGCCAGCAGCTCTCAGGGTACCCTCGGTGTGGGGCAGCCCCAGCATTTT. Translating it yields CASSSQGTLGVGQPQHF.

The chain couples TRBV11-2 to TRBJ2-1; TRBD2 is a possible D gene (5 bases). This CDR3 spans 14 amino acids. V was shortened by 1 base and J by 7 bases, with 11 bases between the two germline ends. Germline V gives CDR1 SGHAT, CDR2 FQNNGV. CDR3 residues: CASSLVLGGNEQFF. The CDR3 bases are TGTGCCAGCAGCTTAGTATTGGGCGGGAATGAGCAGTTCTTC.